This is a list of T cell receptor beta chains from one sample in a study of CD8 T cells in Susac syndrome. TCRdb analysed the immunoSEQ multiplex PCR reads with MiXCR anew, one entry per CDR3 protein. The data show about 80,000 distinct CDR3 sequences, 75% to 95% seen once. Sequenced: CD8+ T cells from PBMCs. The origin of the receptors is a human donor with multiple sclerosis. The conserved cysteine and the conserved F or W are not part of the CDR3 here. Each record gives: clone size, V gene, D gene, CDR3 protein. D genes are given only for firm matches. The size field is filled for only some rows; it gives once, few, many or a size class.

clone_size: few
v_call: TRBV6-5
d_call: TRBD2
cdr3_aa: ASSSSGRPYYEQY

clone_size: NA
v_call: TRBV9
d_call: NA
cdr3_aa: ASSTTLMGATEAF

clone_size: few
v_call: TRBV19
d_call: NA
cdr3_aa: ASSGGYGYT

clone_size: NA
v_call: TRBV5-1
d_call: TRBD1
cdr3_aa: ASSASGTEVF

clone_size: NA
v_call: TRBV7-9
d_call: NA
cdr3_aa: ASSLAVGTDTQY

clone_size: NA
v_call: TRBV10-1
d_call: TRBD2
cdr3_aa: ASSEARLAGGTDTQY

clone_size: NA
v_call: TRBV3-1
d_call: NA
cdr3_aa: ASSLTPANQETQY

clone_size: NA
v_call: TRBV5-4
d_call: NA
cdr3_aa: ASSFGSGAPNEKLF

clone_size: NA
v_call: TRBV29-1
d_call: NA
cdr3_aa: SVEVGGYGYT

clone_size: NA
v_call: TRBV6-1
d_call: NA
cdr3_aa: ASSPEVSAPGNTIY

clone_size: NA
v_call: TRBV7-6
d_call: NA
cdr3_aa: ASSLSWRATQETQY

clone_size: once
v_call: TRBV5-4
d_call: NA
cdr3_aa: ASSLGVAGNDEQY

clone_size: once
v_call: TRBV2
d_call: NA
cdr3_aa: ASSEWVAGTDTQY

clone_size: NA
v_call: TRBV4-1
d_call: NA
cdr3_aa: ASSQDPQGGSREQY

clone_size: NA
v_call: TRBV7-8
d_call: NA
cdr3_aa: ASIIPRTVDGANVLT

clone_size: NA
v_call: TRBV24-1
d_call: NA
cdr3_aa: ATSDLERDTGELF

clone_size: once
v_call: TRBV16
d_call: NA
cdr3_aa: ASSQYRLTVAKNIQY

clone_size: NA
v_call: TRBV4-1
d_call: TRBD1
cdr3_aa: ASSQDGQVYEQY

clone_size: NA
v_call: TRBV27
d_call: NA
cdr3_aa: ASSFGAGNTIY

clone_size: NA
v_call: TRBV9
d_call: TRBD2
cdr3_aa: ASSVRASGGPSNTGELF

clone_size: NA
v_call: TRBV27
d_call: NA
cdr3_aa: ASSLNRVYGYT

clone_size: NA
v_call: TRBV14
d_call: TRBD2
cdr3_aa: ASSQAPSGAPFYNEQF